The 12 T cell receptor beta chains reported below all come from one sample, sequenced in a study of blood T cells in healthy people across ages. A sample-barcoded 5' primer and a J-beta primer mix were used in a second PCR of roughly 6 to 12 cycles. Using its own MiXCR run on the 5' RACE reads, TCRdb lists one record per CDR3 protein. The table records almost 800,000 distinct CDR3 sequences, 58% of them present only once. The material sequenced was blood. These receptors all come from a man aged 25-45 years in good health.

The chain is built from TRBV12-3 or TRBV12-4 and TRBJ2-7; D is perhaps TRBD1 (5 bases). V dropped 4 bases and J dropped 7 bases, with 20 bases sitting between them. The CDR3 is 15 residues long. CDR3 nucleotide sequence: TGTGCCAGCAGTTCACAGGCCGATCCTAGGTTAGAGCAGTACTTC. As protein: CASSSQADPRLEQYF.

The chain employs TRBV25-1 and TRBJ2-1; 7 bases are a match to TRBD1. Germline V gene lookup returns CDR1 MGHDK and CDR2 SYGVNS. After removal of 3 bases from V and 3 bases from J, the junction contained 5 bases not matched to a gene. The CDR3 has 15 residues. CDR3 sequence (DNA): TGTGCCAGCAGTGAGAGACAGGGTATCTACAATGAGCAGTTCTTC. It is translated as CASSERQGIYNEQFF.

This chain connects TRBV20-1 to TRBJ2-7, with 11 bases fitting TRBD1. The CDR3 runs 14 residues. Germline CDR1 and CDR2: DFQATT and SNEGSKA (reference sequence). V lost 6 bases to trimming and J lost 4 bases; unmatched junction nucleotides: 8. This chain's CDR3 is CSAFPGQGVYEQYF. The DNA of the CDR3 is TGCAGTGCGTTTCCGGGACAGGGGGTTTACGAGCAGTACTTC.

J is TRBJ2-3 and V is TRBV20-1; D remains ambiguous. Trimming left V 6 bases short and J 5 bases short, with 12 bases between. This CDR3 region has 12 residues. Germline CDR1 is DFQATT and CDR2 is SNEGSKA (reference sequence). The CDR3 loop reads CSAGRVVDTQYF. The CDR3 nucleotides read TGCAGTGCAGGACGGGTGGTAGATACGCAGTATTTT.

The chain is built from TRBV3-1 and TRBJ2-7; D perhaps matches TRBD2 (5 bases). The CDR3 spans 14 residues. Trimming shortened V by 1 base and J by 3 bases, and 10 bases separated the two germline ends. Germline assignment: CDR1 LGHDT and CDR2 YNNKEL (reference sequence). For the CDR3, the DNA is TGTGCCAGCAGCCAAGGTCGGGCGGGCTACGAGCAGTACTTC. Its translation: CASSQGRAGYEQYF.

The chain combines TRBV2 with TRBJ1-2; D is unclear. The CDR3 is made up of 11 amino acids. The V end was cut by 3 bases, the J end by 8 bases, with 7 bases between. Germline V gives CDR1 SNHLY, CDR2 FYNNEI. The CDR3 loop reads CASSEHVGYTF. CDR3 coding DNA: TGTGCCAGCAGTGAGCACGTGGGCTACACCTTC.

The V gene is TRBV29-1, the J gene TRBJ2-1; D remains unclear. Germline V lookup: CDR1 SQVTM, CDR2 ANQGSEA. V gave up 5 bases and J gave up 2 bases, with 7 bases separating them. This CDR3 is 12 amino acids long. CDR3 DNA sequence: TGCAGCGTTCGGCTAGCCTACAATGAGCAGTTCTTC. Translating gives CSVRLAYNEQFF.

The chain links TRBV20-1 to TRBJ1-2, with TRBD1 matching over 9 bases. The CDR3 has 15 residues. Germline V gene lookup returns CDR1 DFQATT and CDR2 SNEGSKA (reference sequence). V shed 6 bases and J 5 bases; nucleotides not matched to a gene: 13. The CDR3 region has the DNA TGCAGTGCCCGAGGGGGGGGGACAGGGCCTTATGGCTACACCTTC. Its protein is CSARGGGTGPYGYTF.

V usage is TRBV18 and J usage is TRBJ2-3; no firm D call. CDR3 length: 14 residues. Trimming left V 2 bases short and J 2 bases short, with 8 bases between. Germline assignment: CDR1 KGHSH and CDR2 LQKENI. The CDR3 DNA reads as TGTGCCAGCTCACCAGTCAGAACCACAGATACGCAGTATTTT. Its protein product is CASSPVRTTDTQYF.

Remarks on this clonotype: A read error may account for a junction end that differs from germline. V usage is TRBV4-2 and J usage is TRBJ1-5; 7 nucleotides agree with TRBD1. Germline V gene sequence: CDR1 LGHNA, CDR2 YNFKEQ. The length of the CDR3 is 14 residues. CDR3 coding DNA: TGTGCCAGCAACCAAGACAGGGCCGAGGGGCCCCAGCATTTT. It codes for CASNQDRAEGPQHF.

About this clonotype: This may come from a read error, since a much larger clone is one base off. The chain joins TRBV5-1 to TRBJ2-6, with TRBD1 matching 7 bases. Germline CDR1 SGHRS, CDR2 YFSETQ. The CDR3 length is 15 residues. CDR3 bases: TGCACCAGCCGGGACAGCCTCTCTGGGGCCAACGTCCTGACTTTC. It translates to CTSRDSLSGANVLTF.

This rearrangement joins TRBV20-1 to TRBJ2-3; 11 positions match TRBD2. The CDR3 extends over 14 amino acids. V was clipped by 0 bases and J by 6 bases; unmatched bases: 2. In germline, CDR1 is DFQATT, CDR2 SNEGSKA (reference sequence). CDR3 amino acids: CSARDSGRADTQYF. For the CDR3, the DNA is TGCAGTGCTAGAGATAGCGGGAGGGCCGATACGCAGTATTTT.